This TCR beta chain emerged from a study of cytomegalovirus exposure and HLA in healthy donors. Sequencing used immunoSEQ multiplex PCR; TCRdb keeps in-frame clones, though not all of them. The sample lists about 150,000 clones; 80% to 95% were seen once. Germline assignment: CDR1 SGHTA and CDR2 FQGTGA. The CDR3 loop spans 14 amino acids. The V end was cut by 0 bases, the J end by 5 bases, with 10 bases between. This clone appeared a single time. The sequence came from a man in his late teens or twenties in good health and CMV-seronegative. Sample: PBMCs. V is TRBV7-3 and J is TRBJ2-5; D possibly corresponds to TRBD1 (6 bases). For the CDR3, the DNA is TGTGCCAGCAGCTTAACAGGGGGTATGGAGACCCAGTACTTC. Protein product: CASSLTGGMETQYF.